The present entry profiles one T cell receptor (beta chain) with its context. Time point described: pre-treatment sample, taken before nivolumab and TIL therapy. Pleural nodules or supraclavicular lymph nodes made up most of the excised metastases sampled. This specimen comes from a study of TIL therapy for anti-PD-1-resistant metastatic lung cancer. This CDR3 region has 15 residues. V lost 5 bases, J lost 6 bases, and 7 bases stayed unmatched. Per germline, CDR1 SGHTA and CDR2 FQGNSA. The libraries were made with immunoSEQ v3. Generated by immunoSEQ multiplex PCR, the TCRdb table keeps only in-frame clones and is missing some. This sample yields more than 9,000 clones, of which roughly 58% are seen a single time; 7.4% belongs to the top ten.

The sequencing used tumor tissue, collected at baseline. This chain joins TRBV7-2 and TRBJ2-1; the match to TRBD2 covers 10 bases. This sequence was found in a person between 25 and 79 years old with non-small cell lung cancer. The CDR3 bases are TGTGCCAGCAGCCAGCGGGAGGGATGGGGCAATGAGCAGTTCTTC. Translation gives CASSQREGWGNEQFF.